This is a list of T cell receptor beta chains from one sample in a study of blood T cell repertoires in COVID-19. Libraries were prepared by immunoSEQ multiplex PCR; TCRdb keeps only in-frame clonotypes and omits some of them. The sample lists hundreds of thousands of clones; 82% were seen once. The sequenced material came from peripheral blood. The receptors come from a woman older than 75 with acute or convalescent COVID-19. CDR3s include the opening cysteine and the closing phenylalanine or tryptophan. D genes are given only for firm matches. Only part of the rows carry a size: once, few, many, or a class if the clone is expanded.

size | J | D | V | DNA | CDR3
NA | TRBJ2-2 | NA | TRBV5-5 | TGTGCCAGCAGCTTGCCCTATACAGGGTTTCGGAGGTCCGGGGAGCTGTTTTTT | CASSLPYTGFRRSGELFF
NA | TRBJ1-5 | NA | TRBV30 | TGTGCCTGGAGCGGCCCGGGACACAATCAGCCCCAGCATTTT | CAWSGPGHNQPQHF
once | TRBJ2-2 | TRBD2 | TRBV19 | TGTGCCAGTAGTGCGAGCGGGGGGTGGAACACCGGGGAGCTGTTTTTT | CASSASGGWNTGELFF
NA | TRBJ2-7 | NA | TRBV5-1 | TGCGCCAGCAGCTCCGGTATCCGGGGGACGGGGGAGCAGTACTTC | CASSSGIRGTGEQYF
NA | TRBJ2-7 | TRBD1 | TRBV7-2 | TGTGCCAGCAGGTCAGGGGGCAGTTCCTACGAGCAGTACTTC | CASRSGGSSYEQYF
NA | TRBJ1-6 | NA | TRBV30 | TGTGCCGGCGGGGGAAGAGCCATCTTCTATAATTCACCCCTCCACTTT | CAGGGRAIFYNSPLHF
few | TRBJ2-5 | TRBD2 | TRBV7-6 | TGTGCCAGCAGCCTACGACTAGCGGGGGGGGAAGAGACCCAGTACTTC | CASSLRLAGGEETQYF
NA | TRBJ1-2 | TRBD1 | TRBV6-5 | TGTGCCAGCAGTTACCGGACAGGGGATGGCTACACCTTC | CASSYRTGDGYTF
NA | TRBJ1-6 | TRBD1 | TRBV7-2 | TGTGCCAGCAGCTCTCGAACAGGGGCTGGTTCACCCCTCCACTTT | CASSSRTGAGSPLHF
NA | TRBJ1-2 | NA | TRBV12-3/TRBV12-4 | TGTGCCAGCAGTATAAGGGGGGGAGGCTACACCTTC | CASSIRGGGYTF
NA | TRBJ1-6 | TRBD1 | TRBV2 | TGTGCCAGCTTACCGGGACAGTGGAATTCACCCCTCCACTTT | CASLPGQWNSPLHF
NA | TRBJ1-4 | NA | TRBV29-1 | TGCAGCGTTGGGGAGGTCGAAAAACTGTTTTTT | CSVGEVEKLFF
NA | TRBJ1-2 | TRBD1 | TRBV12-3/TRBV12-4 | TGTGCCAGCAGCGGACAGGGGGGCTATGGCTACACCTTC | CASSGQGGYGYTF
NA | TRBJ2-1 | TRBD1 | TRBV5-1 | TGCGGACAGGGGTATTATCCATACAATGAGCAGTTCTTC | CGQGYYPYNEQFF
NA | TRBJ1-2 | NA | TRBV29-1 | TGCAGCGTTCTAAAGGGAGGAAACTATGGCTACACCTTC | CSVLKGGNYGYTF
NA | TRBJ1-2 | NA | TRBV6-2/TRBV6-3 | TGTGCCAGCAGTTACTCGGGGGGGCCCAGCTACACCTTC | CASSYSGGPSYTF
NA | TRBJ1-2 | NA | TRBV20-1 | TGCAGTGCTACACAGGTTCTAGGCTACACCTTC | CSATQVLGYTF
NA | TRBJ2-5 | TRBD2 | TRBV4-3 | TGCGCCAGCAGCCAAGATCATGTAGCGGGGGTACGTACGGAGACCCAGTACTTC | CASSQDHVAGVRTETQYF
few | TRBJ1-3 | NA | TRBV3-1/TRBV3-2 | TGTGCCAGCAGCCAAGATGGGGGGATCTCTGGAAACACCATATATTTT | CASSQDGGISGNTIYF
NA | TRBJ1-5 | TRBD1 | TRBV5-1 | TGCGCCAGCAGCGAGACAGGGAACAGCAATCAGCCCCAGCATTTT | CASSETGNSNQPQHF
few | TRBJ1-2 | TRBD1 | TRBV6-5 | TGTGCCAGCAGAGGAACCGGGACAGGGAACTATGGCTACACCTTC | CASRGTGTGNYGYTF
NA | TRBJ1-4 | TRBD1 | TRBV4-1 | TGCGCCAGCAGCCAAGGGAGCAGGGGGCTTGAAAAACTGTTTTTT | CASSQGSRGLEKLFF
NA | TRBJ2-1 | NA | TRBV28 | TGTGCCAGCACCTTAAGGTCGGGGGTCAATGAGCAGTTCTTC | CASTLRSGVNEQFF
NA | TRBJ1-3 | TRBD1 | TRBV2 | TGTGCCAGCAGTGCCCTACAGGGGGCTTCTGGAAACACCATATATTTT | CASSALQGASGNTIYF
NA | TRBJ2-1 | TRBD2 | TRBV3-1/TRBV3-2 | TGTGCCAGCAGCCAGAGCGGGGGGGCGGATGAGCAGTTCTTC | CASSQSGGADEQFF
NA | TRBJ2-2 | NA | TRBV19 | TGTGCCAGTAGTACCTCCGGGACAAACACCGGGGAGCTGTTTTTT | CASSTSGTNTGELFF
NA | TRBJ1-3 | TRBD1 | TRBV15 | TGTGCCACCAGACACGACAGGGGTTTTGGAAACACCATATATTTT | CATRHDRGFGNTIYF
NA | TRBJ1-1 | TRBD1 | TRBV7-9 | TGTGCCAGCAGGCAGGGGGCTGAAGCTTTCTTT | CASRQGAEAFF
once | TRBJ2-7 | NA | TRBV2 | TGTGCCAGCAGTGACGGCAGGGCCTCCTACGAGCAGTACTTC | CASSDGRASYEQYF
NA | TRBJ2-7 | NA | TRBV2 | TGTGCCAGCAGACAAAGGGTGGCAGGGAAACCCTACGAGCAGTACTTC | CASRQRVAGKPYEQYF
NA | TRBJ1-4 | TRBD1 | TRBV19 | TGTGCCAGTAGGACAGGGTATGGAAAACTGTTTTTT | CASRTGYGKLFF
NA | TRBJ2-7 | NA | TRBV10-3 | TGTGCCATCAGTGAAGGGACTTGGGCGTCGGACGAGCAGTACTTC | CAISEGTWASDEQYF
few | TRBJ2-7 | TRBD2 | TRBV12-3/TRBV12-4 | TGTGCCAGCATGGGACTAGCGGGGGACGAGCAGTACTTC | CASMGLAGDEQYF
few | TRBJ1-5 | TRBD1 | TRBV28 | TGTGCCAGCAGTCGATCGGGACAGGGACGAAATCAGCCCCAGCATTTT | CASSRSGQGRNQPQHF
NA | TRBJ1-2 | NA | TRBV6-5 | TGTGCCAGCAAAGGGATCGGGATCGTGGGCTACACCTTC | CASKGIGIVGYTF
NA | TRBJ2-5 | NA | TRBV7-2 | TGTGCCAGCAGCTTATTCAAAGAGACCCAGTACTTC | CASSLFKETQYF
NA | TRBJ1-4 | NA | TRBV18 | TGTGCCAGCTCACCAGGGGGAGGGTCCGAAAAACTGTTTTTT | CASSPGGGSEKLFF
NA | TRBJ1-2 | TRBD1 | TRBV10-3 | TGTGCCATCAGTGAGTCGCCCGACAGGGGAAACTATGGCTACACCTTC | CAISESPDRGNYGYTF
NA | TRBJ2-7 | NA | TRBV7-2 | TGTGCCAGCAGCTTACAAGGGGGGCGGGACTACTACGAGCAGTACTTC | CASSLQGGRDYYEQYF
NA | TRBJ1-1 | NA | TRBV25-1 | TGTGCCAGCAGTGAAACGATTCGCCAGGGGAATACTGAAGCTTTCTTT | CASSETIRQGNTEAFF
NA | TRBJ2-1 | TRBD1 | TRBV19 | TGTGCCAGTAGCGGGACAGGGGGGTACAATGAGCAGTTCTTC | CASSGTGGYNEQFF
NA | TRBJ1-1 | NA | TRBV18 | TGTGCCAGCTCACCTACAGGAGACACTGAAGCTTTCTTT | CASSPTGDTEAFF
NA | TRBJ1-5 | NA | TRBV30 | TGTGCCTGGAGTGGAGGGAATAGCAATCAGCCCCAGCATTTT | CAWSGGNSNQPQHF
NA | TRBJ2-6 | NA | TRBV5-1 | TGCGCCAGCAGCCCCGGAGGCAACTCTGGGGCCAACGTCCTGACTTTC | CASSPGGNSGANVLTF
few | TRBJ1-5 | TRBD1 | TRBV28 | TGTGCCAGCAGCCGCGGGACAGTCAGCAATCAGCCCCAGCATTTT | CASSRGTVSNQPQHF
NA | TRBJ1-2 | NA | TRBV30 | TGTGCCTGGAGTGTACACGACGGAGGTTATGGCTACACCTTC | CAWSVHDGGYGYTF
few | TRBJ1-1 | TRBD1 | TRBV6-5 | TGTGCCAGCAGGGACAGGGTCACGACTGAAGCTTTCTTT | CASRDRVTTEAFF
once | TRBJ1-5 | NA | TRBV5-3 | TGTGCCAGAAGCTCGGTAAGTAGTAATCAGCCCCAGCATTTT | CARSSVSSNQPQHF
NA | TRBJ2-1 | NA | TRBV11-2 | TGTGCCAGCAGCCCGGACAGTCTCTACAATGAGCAGTTCTTC | CASSPDSLYNEQFF
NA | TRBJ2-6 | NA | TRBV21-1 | TGTGCCAGCAGCAAAAAGAACCTGACAGGGTTTATCTCTGGGGCCAACGTCCTGACTTTC | CASSKKNLTGFISGANVLTF
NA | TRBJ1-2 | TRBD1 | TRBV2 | TGTGCCAGCAGCTCGACAGGGGTCAACTATGGCTACACCTTC | CASSSTGVNYGYTF
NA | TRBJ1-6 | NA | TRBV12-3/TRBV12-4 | TGTGCCACGGGACTCCCGGGCTCACCCCTCCACTTT | CATGLPGSPLHF
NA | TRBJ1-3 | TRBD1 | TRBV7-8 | TGTGCCAGCAGCTTAATTCTAAGGACAGGGACCGGAAACACCATATATTTT | CASSLILRTGTGNTIYF
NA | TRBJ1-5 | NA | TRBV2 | TGTGCCAGCAGTGAAGCGCGACGCGGAAATCAGCCCCAGCATTTT | CASSEARRGNQPQHF
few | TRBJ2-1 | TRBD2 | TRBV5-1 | TGCGCCAGCAGCTTGGCGGGGGGACGTCGGAGTGAGCAGTTCTTC | CASSLAGGRRSEQFF
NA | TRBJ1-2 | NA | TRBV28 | TGTGCCACCCGCGATCAAGGACCGCGCGGGTATGGCTACACCTTC | CATRDQGPRGYGYTF
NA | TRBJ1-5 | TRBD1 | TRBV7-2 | TGTGCCAGCAGCTCGGGACAGGATCTGGGGCAGCCCCAGCATTTT | CASSSGQDLGQPQHF
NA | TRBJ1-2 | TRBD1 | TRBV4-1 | TGCGCCAGCAGCCAGGGTGGTAACAGGGGCTATGGCTACACCTTC | CASSQGGNRGYGYTF
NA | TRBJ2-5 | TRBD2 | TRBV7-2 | TGTGCCAGCAGCTTAGATCCTAGCGGGGGGACCCAGTACTTC | CASSLDPSGGTQYF
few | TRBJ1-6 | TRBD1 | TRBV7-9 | TGTGCCAGCAGCTTCGGGGACAGTAATTCACCCCTCCACTTT | CASSFGDSNSPLHF